This T cell receptor (beta chain) was captured by sequencing in a study of long-term antiretroviral therapy in people with HIV. Study-level findings and limits: ART adherence, viral resistance and therapy changes went unrecorded.

Remarks on this clone: Its antigen is not known.

They ran version v3.0 of the immunoSEQ assay at survey level. Produced via immunoSEQ multiplex PCR; TCRdb's table is partial and in-frame only. The sample carries tens of thousands of clones, 80% recorded once. Looked up from germline, CDR1 is MRHNA and CDR2 is SNTAGT. This CDR3 has 14 residues. V was shortened by 3 bases and J by 2 bases, with 9 bases between the two germline ends. Donors each had at least one pre-ART PBMC sample and at least two post-ART ones. The chain is built from TRBV6-4 and TRBJ2-3, with D perhaps matching TRBD1 (6 bases). This receptor was identified in a young man with HIV. Sequencing was performed on unsorted PBMCs, taken 1.5 years after starting antiretroviral therapy. The CDR3 reads CASSDGQTTDTQYF. CDR3 bases: TGTGCCAGCAGTGATGGACAGACCACAGATACGCAGTATTTT.